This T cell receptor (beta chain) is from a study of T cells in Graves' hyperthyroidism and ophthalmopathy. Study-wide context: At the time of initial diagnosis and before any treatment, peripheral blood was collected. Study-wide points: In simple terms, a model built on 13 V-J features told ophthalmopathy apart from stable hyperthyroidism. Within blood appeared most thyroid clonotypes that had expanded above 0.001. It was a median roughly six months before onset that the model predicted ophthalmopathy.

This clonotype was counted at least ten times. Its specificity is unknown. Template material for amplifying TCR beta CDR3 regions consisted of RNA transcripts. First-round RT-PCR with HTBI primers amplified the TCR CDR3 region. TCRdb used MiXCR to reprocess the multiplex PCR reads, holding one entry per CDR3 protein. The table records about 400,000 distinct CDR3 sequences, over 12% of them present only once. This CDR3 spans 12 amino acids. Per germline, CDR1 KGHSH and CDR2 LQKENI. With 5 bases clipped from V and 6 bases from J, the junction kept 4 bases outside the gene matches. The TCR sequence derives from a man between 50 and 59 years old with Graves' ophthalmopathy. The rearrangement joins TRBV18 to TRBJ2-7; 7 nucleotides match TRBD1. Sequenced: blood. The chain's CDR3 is CASSLKGAEQYF. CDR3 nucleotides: TGTGCCAGCTCATTAAAGGGGGCCGAGCAGTACTTC.